Shown below are 28 T cell receptor beta chains from a single sample sequenced in a study of cytomegalovirus exposure and HLA in healthy donors. Produced via immunoSEQ multiplex PCR; TCRdb's table is partial and in-frame only. Of some 240,000 clones listed, approximately 84% are singletons. Sequenced sample: PBMCs. The receptor source for this set is a woman aged 30 to 39 in good health and CMV-seropositive.

The chain links TRBV27 to TRBJ2-1; TRBD2 agrees at 8 bases. Trimming cost V 1 base and J 9 bases; bases outside gene matches: 8. CDR3 length equals 15 residues. Germline V gene data show CDR1 as MNHEY and CDR2 as SMNVEV (reference sequence). The CDR3 bases are TGTGCCAGCAGTTTATACCGGGAGGGGGGGGGTGAGCAGTTCTTC. Translation gives CASSLYREGGGEQFF.

The chain carries TRBV11-3 and TRBJ1-1, with D tentatively TRBD1 (5 bases). This CDR3 region has 14 residues. Germline CDR1 reads SGHNT; CDR2 reads YENEEA. The V end was cut by 5 bases, the J end by 1 base, with 11 bases between. Here the CDR3 reads CASSTSTENTEAFF. The CDR3 DNA is TGTGCCAGCAGCACCTCGACAGAGAACACTGAAGCTTTCTTT.

The chain carries TRBV6-6 and TRBJ2-1; 7 bases align to TRBD2. CDR3 size: 13 residues. Looked up from germline, CDR1 is MNHNY and CDR2 is SVGAGI (reference sequence). The trim removed 5 bases at V and 9 bases at J, leaving 7 bases unmatched. The CDR3 coding sequence is TGTGCCAGCAGTCGGGTAGCGGGTACTGAGCAGTTCTTC. Translating gives CASSRVAGTEQFF.

The chain joins TRBV6-5 to TRBJ2-7; D may be TRBD2 (5 bases). The CDR3 contains 15 residues. The germline CDR1 and CDR2 sequences are MNHEY and SVGAGI. Between the trimmed V and J ends, which lost 4 bases and 1 base, there was a span of 14 bases. The CDR3 reads CASSSLAEDSYEQYF. The CDR3, as DNA: TGTGCCAGCAGTTCCCTAGCTGAGGATTCCTACGAGCAGTACTTC.

The CDR3 spells CASSVQDYSNQPQHF. The CDR3 DNA follows: TGTGCCAGTAGTGTACAGGATTATAGCAATCAGCCCCAGCATTTT. The chain couples TRBV19 to TRBJ1-5; D might be TRBD1 (5 bases). V lost 5 bases and J 0 bases, leaving 11 bases between the germline ends. The germline gives CDR1 LNHDA, CDR2 SQIVND (reference sequence). The CDR3 is made up of 15 amino acids.

V usage is TRBV5-6 and J usage is TRBJ2-7; TRBD1 aligns across 7 bases. Germline V lookup: CDR1 SGHDT, CDR2 YYEEEE. This CDR3 spans 16 amino acids. V was pared by 2 bases and J by 2 bases, with 10 bases of the junction left unmatched. The CDR3 loop reads CASSLSGGLATYEQYF. The CDR3, as DNA: TGTGCCAGCAGCTTATCAGGGGGTTTGGCCACCTACGAGCAGTACTTC.

In nucleotides, the CDR3 is TGTGCCAGCAGCGGAGACGGGAGCCTATCCTACGAGCAGTACTTC. Its protein is CASSGDGSLSYEQYF. This chain joins TRBV2 and TRBJ2-7; TRBD2 might be the D (6 bases). Deletions cut 6 bases from V and 1 base from J, with 16 bases between. Germline assignment: CDR1 SNHLY and CDR2 FYNNEI. This CDR3 is built from 15 residues.

This clone was observed a handful of times. The rearrangement uses TRBV4-1 and TRBJ2-7, with D perhaps matching TRBD2 (5 bases). CDR1 is MGHRA, CDR2 YSYEKL, per germline. V lost 1 base, J lost 7 bases, and 14 bases lay in between. The CDR3 has 14 residues. The CDR3 DNA follows: TGCGCCAGCAGCCAAGGACTACCCAGTGGGGAGCAGTACTTC. Translated: CASSQGLPSGEQYF.

This clone showed up just a few times. V gene TRBV18 combines with J gene TRBJ1-1, with 7 bases matching TRBD1. Looked up from germline, CDR1 is KGHSH and CDR2 is LQKENI. The J segment lost 1 base and the V segment lost 2 bases, leaving 1 base of the junction unmatched. This CDR3 comprises 14 residues. CDR3 sequence: CASSPDRANTEAFF. The CDR3 coding sequence is TGTGCCAGCTCACCAGACAGGGCGAACACTGAAGCTTTCTTT.

The CDR3 sequence is CASSLFGGDSPQHF. CDR3 DNA sequence: TGTGCCAGCAGTTTATTTGGAGGGGATTCGCCCCAGCATTTT. The chain links TRBV27 to TRBJ1-5; D is perhaps TRBD1 (5 bases). CDR3 length equals 14 residues. CDR1 and CDR2 from the germline V gene are MNHEY and SMNVEV (reference sequence). V dropped 1 base and J dropped 9 bases, with 13 bases sitting between them.

The chain joins TRBV7-9 to TRBJ2-3; 7 positions match TRBD2. This CDR3 contains 15 residues. Germline V lookup: CDR1 SEHNR, CDR2 FQNEAQ (reference sequence). Unmatched junction bases numbered 6, after V lost 2 bases and J lost 4 bases. The chain's CDR3 is CASSLWAGVADTQYF. CDR3 sequence (DNA): TGTGCCAGCAGCTTATGGGCGGGAGTGGCAGATACGCAGTATTTT.

This chain joins TRBV28 and TRBJ1-4; D may be TRBD1 (6 bases). Germline CDR1 MDHEN, CDR2 SYDVKM. The CDR3 covers 16 residues. V gave up 1 base and J gave up 5 bases, with 14 bases separating them. CDR3 in DNA: TGTGCCAGCAGTTTATTCCCGGGGAGGGGGAATGAAAAACTGTTTTTT. This sequence encodes CASSLFPGRGNEKLFF.

The rearrangement uses TRBV11-3 and TRBJ2-3, with 9 bases that match TRBD2. The CDR3 is made up of 16 amino acids. The V segment lost 4 bases and the J segment 4 bases; nucleotides outside the gene matches: 9. The germline V gene has CDR1 SGHNT and CDR2 YENEEA. The CDR3 reads CASSSPDSGRPDTQYF. The CDR3 DNA follows: TGTGCCAGCAGCTCTCCGGACAGCGGGAGGCCAGATACGCAGTATTTT.

With regard to this clone: This CDR3 is also generated by other DNA sequences in the sample. J is TRBJ1-2 and V is TRBV13, with 7 nucleotides matching TRBD1. V shed 1 base, J shed 5 bases, and the junction held 4 bases outside the gene matches. The CDR3 contains 14 residues. CDR1 PRHDT and CDR2 FYEKMQ come from the germline V gene (reference sequence). DNA of the CDR3: TGTGCCAGCAGCTTAGTACAGGGGACGTATGGCTACACCTTC. Its translation is CASSLVQGTYGYTF.

Comments on this clone: This sample includes further DNA sequences coding for the same CDR3. The gene calls are TRBV7-2 and TRBJ2-3; 10 bases align to TRBD2. V shed 0 bases, J shed 4 bases, and the junction held 7 bases outside the gene matches. CDR3 length: 17 amino acids. CDR1 is SGHTA, CDR2 FQGNSA, per germline. The CDR3 sequence is CASSLAPSGSGADTQYF. In DNA, the CDR3 is TGTGCCAGCAGCTTAGCTCCTAGCGGGAGTGGTGCAGATACGCAGTATTTT.

V usage is TRBV11-2 and J usage is TRBJ1-4, with no clear D. The length of the CDR3 is 16 residues. Trimming stripped 6 bases from V and 8 bases from J, with 22 bases between. Germline-derived CDR1 and CDR2 are SGHAT and FQNNGV. The CDR3: CASRSSLGGHGEKLFF. The CDR3 DNA reads TGTGCCAGCAGGTCGAGCTTGGGAGGGCACGGAGAAAAACTGTTTTTT.

J is TRBJ2-3 and V is TRBV6-1; the D is unclear. The CDR3 has 15 residues. Trimming left V 0 bases short and J 6 bases short, with 13 bases between. Germline V gene data show CDR1 as MNHNS and CDR2 as SASEGT. The CDR3 loop reads CASSEAASHLDTQYF. CDR3 nucleotide sequence: TGTGCCAGCAGTGAAGCGGCTAGTCACCTTGATACGCAGTATTTT.

The chain employs TRBV19 and TRBJ2-6, with a tentative D call TRBD1 (5 bases). Germline V gene data show CDR1 as LNHDA and CDR2 as SQIVND (reference sequence). The V end lost 6 bases, the J end lost 4 bases, and 13 bases lay between the germline ends. There are 15 residues in the CDR3. The CDR3 DNA reads as TGTGCCAGTAGGCCACAGGCCTCAGGGGCCAACGTCCTGACTTTC. Translating it yields CASRPQASGANVLTF. Full variable domain (missing parts from reference TRBV19 and TRBJ2-6): DGGITQSPKYLFRKEGQNVTLSCEQNLNHDAMYWYRQDPGQGLRLIYYSQIVNDFQKGDIAEGYSVSREKKESFPLTVTSAQKNPTAFYLCASRPQASGANVLTFGAGSRLTVL.

V gene TRBV28 combines with J gene TRBJ1-2, with D uncertain. The V end lost 6 bases, the J end lost 8 bases, and 10 bases lay between the germline ends. This CDR3 spans 11 amino acids. Per germline, CDR1 MDHEN and CDR2 SYDVKM. The CDR3 protein is CASSYVLGYTF. The CDR3 DNA is TGTGCCAGCAGCTACGTACTGGGCTACACCTTC.

This clone occurred many times. J is TRBJ1-1 and V is TRBV7-6, with D unresolved. The CDR3 is made up of 15 amino acids. V was cut by 3 bases and J by 1 base, with 12 bases left in between. Germline values: CDR1 SGHVS, CDR2 FNYEAQ. The CDR3 region is CASSLGGVRNTEAFF. DNA of the CDR3: TGTGCCAGCAGCTTGGGCGGGGTTCGGAACACTGAAGCTTTCTTT. Variable domain in full (rest from reference TRBV7-6 and TRBJ1-1): GAGVSQSPRYKVTKRGQDVALRCDPISGHVSLYWYRQALGQGPEFLTYFNYEAQQDKSGLPNDRFSAERPEGSISTLTIQRTEQRDSAMYRCASSLGGVRNTEAFFGQGTRLTVV.

The chain recombines TRBV27 with TRBJ2-7, with 8 bases identical to TRBD1. There are 14 residues in the CDR3. Germline CDR1 and CDR2: MNHEY and SMNVEV (reference sequence). J lost 3 bases, V lost 4 bases, and 5 bases had no gene match. The CDR3: CASSYIGTGYEQYF. In DNA form, the CDR3 reads TGTGCCAGCAGTTACATTGGGACAGGCTACGAGCAGTACTTC.

The chain is built from TRBV7-9 and TRBJ2-7; 8 bases agree with TRBD1. Germline assignment: CDR1 SEHNR and CDR2 FQNEAQ (reference sequence). This CDR3 region has 15 residues. The junction had 5 bases not matched to a gene; V was cut back by 1 base and J by 3 bases. This CDR3 is CASSLGSGGDYEQYF. The CDR3 coding sequence is TGTGCCAGCAGCTTAGGGTCAGGGGGCGACTACGAGCAGTACTTC.

This clone was observed a few times. The chain joins TRBV4-1 to TRBJ1-2; 8 positions agree with TRBD1. The trim removed 1 base at V and 2 bases at J, leaving 9 bases unmatched. The CDR3 has 17 residues. Germline loops: CDR1 MGHRA, CDR2 YSYEKL. The CDR3 sequence: CASSQALTGTGNYGYTF. The CDR3 DNA reads as TGCGCCAGCAGCCAAGCGTTAACCGGGACAGGAAACTATGGCTACACCTTC.

The J gene is TRBJ1-1, the V gene TRBV7-6, with D perhaps matching TRBD1 (5 bases). This CDR3 is 12 amino acids long. V lost 5 bases, J lost 12 bases, and 16 bases lay in between. The V gene's germline CDR1 is SGHVS and CDR2 FNYEAQ. The CDR3 DNA reads as TGTGCCAGCAGCCCCGGGGGGGTTGTGACTTTCTTT. It specifies CASSPGGVVTFF.

This chain connects TRBV5-1 to TRBJ2-7; 11 bases are shared with TRBD1. The CDR3 runs to 15 residues. The ends lost 0 bases at V and 6 bases at J; junction bases unmatched: 5. From germline, CDR1 is SGHRS and CDR2 YFSETQ. The CDR3 region has the DNA TGCGCCAGCAGCTTGGGACGGACAGGGGGCTCCGAGCAGTACTTC. Translating it yields CASSLGRTGGSEQYF. Filled out from reference TRBV5-1 and TRBJ2-7, the complete variable domain reads KAGVTQTPRYLIKTRGQQVTLSCSPISGHRSVSWYQQTPGQGLQFLFEYFSETQRNKGNFPGRFSGRQFSNSRSEMNVSTLELGDSALYLCASSLGRTGGSEQYFGPGTRLTVT.

The rearrangement uses TRBV27 and TRBJ2-2; 12 bases line up with TRBD1. Losses at the gene ends were 7 bases for V and 6 bases for J; bases not matched to a gene: 12. The germline V gene has CDR1 MNHEY and CDR2 SMNVEV (reference sequence). There are 17 residues in the CDR3. The CDR3: CASTRLSGTGGPGELFF. The CDR3, as DNA: TGTGCCAGCACCAGACTATCGGGGACAGGGGGCCCCGGGGAGCTGTTTTTT.

The V gene is TRBV28, the J gene TRBJ2-1, with TRBD2 matching over 7 bases. The CDR3 covers 15 residues. J was trimmed by 1 base and V by 3 bases; bases with no gene match: 3. CDR1 is MDHEN and CDR2 is SYDVKM in the germline V gene. DNA for the CDR3: TGTGCCAGCAGTTTCGCGGGAGAATCCTACAATGAGCAGTTCTTC. Amino acid sequence: CASSFAGESYNEQFF.

V usage is TRBV2 and J usage is TRBJ1-1; D is undetermined. Trimming took 10 bases from V and 1 from J, leaving 10 bases between them. This CDR3 contains 12 residues. Per the germline V gene, CDR1 is SNHLY and CDR2 is FYNNEI. The DNA for the CDR3 is TGTGCCAACGACATAACGAACACTGAAGCTTTCTTT. This codes for CANDITNTEAFF.